These 4 T cell receptor beta chains came from one sample sequenced in a study of T cell changes during pregnancy in multiple sclerosis. Sequencing used immunoSEQ multiplex PCR; TCRdb keeps in-frame clones, though not all of them. The sample yields 65,000 to 80,000 clones, approximately 90% seen once. The specimen was peripheral blood, collected in the third trimester of pregnancy. The source of these receptors is a female donor with multiple sclerosis, enrolled in a pregnancy study.

Written as DNA, the CDR3 is TGCGCCAGCAGCTTAAGACCCCGCGACCTGACATATAGCAATCAGCCCCAGCATTTT. Residues: CASSLRPRDLTYSNQPQHF. The rearrangement uses TRBV5-1 and TRBJ1-5; D remains ambiguous. The CDR3 length is 19 residues. Germline CDR1 SGHRS, CDR2 YFSETQ. V was pared by 2 bases and J by 0 bases, with 21 bases between.

This rearrangement joins TRBV2 to TRBJ2-1, with 7 bases fitting TRBD1. The ends lost 5 bases at V and 2 bases at J; junction bases unmatched: 6. Germline V CDR1 and CDR2: SNHLY, FYNNEI. The CDR3 is 15 residues long. Written as DNA, the CDR3 is TGTGCCAGCAGTAAGACAGGGACAACCTACAATGAGCAGTTCTTC. It codes for CASSKTGTTYNEQFF.

Regarding this clone: The junction shows a germline mismatch at one end, possibly a read error. The rearrangement joins TRBV12-5 to TRBJ2-7; 8 positions agree with TRBD2. The CDR3 runs 13 residues. Germline loops: CDR1 LGHNT, CDR2 FRNRAP. The CDR3 loop reads CASGLGSGGGRDF. The CDR3 nucleotides are TGTGCTAGTGGTTTGGGAAGCGGCGGGGGGAGAGACTTC.

This sequence joins TRBV7-7 and TRBJ2-1, with TRBD1 matching over 8 bases. CDR3 size: 15 residues. Germline V gene sequence: CDR1 SSHAT, CDR2 FNYEAQ (reference sequence). V lost 1 base, J lost 4 bases, and 3 bases stayed unmatched. The CDR3 spells CASSLVQGDYNEQFF. CDR3 sequence (DNA): TGTGCCAGCAGCTTAGTACAGGGGGATTACAATGAGCAGTTCTTC.